What follows are 16 T cell receptor beta chains derived from one specimen sequenced in a study of T-cell memory formation after mild COVID-19. TCRdb re-derived calls from the 5' RACE reads in MiXCR, one entry per CDR3 protein. The table has about 430,000 distinct CDR3 sequences, approximately 19% seen once. Sequenced sample: PBMCs or a T cell subset sorted from them (not recorded which). These receptors all stem from a young man who had mild COVID-19 (a few samples of this study predate the infection). Cell type and time point are not known.

J is TRBJ1-3 and V is TRBV4-1; the D gene is possibly TRBD1 (5 bases). There are 16 residues in the CDR3. The germline V and J ends were trimmed by 0 bases and 6 bases, with 15 bases remaining between them. CDR1 is MGHRA, CDR2 YSYEKL, per germline. CDR3 in amino acids: CASSQDPGALENTIYF. The CDR3 DNA is TGCGCCAGCAGCCAAGATCCCGGGGCTCTGGAAAACACCATATATTTT.

The chain uses TRBV4-2 and TRBJ2-3; 8 bases map to TRBD2. J lost 5 bases, V lost 0 bases, and 7 bases had no gene match. The germline V gene has CDR1 LGHNA and CDR2 YNFKEQ. The CDR3 has 16 amino acids. The CDR3 DNA reads TGTGCCAGCAGCCAAGACGTAGCGGGGCCGAAAGATACGCAGTATTTT. It encodes CASSQDVAGPKDTQYF.

CDR3 coding DNA: TGTGCCAGCAACTCAGTCCGTGGGTCCTACGAGCAGTACTTC. Protein product: CASNSVRGSYEQYF. The chain is built from TRBV11-2 and TRBJ2-7; D not certain. The CDR3 contains 14 residues. The germline V gene has CDR1 SGHAT and CDR2 FQNNGV. Trimming left V 7 bases short and J 1 base short, with 14 bases between.

The genes are TRBV6-6 and TRBJ2-5, with TRBD1 as a possible D gene (6 bases). Trimming stripped 5 bases from V and 4 bases from J, with 11 bases between. Germline-derived CDR1 and CDR2 are MNHNY and SVGAGI (reference sequence). The CDR3 runs to 13 residues. The chain's CDR3 is CASSTGDIETQYF. CDR3 DNA sequence: TGTGCCAGCAGTACCGGGGACATAGAGACCCAGTACTTC.

V is TRBV29-1 and J is TRBJ1-5; D is undetermined. This CDR3 has 13 amino acids. CDR1 is SQVTM, CDR2 ANQGSEA, per germline. Trimming removed 4 bases from V and 6 bases from J, with 13 bases in between. CDR3 region: CSVVEGPTQPQHF. In DNA, the CDR3 is TGCAGCGTTGTGGAGGGCCCGACTCAGCCCCAGCATTTT.

This chain's CDR3 is CASSETGTGVFEQYF. The CDR3 DNA sequence: TGTGCCAGCAGTGAAACCGGGACAGGGGTTTTCGAGCAGTACTTC. The chain joins TRBV25-1 to TRBJ2-7, with TRBD1 matching 10 bases. Germline CDR1 and CDR2: MGHDK and SYGVNS. The CDR3 runs to 15 residues. The junction had 7 bases not matched to a gene; V was cut back by 2 bases and J by 6 bases.

This sequence joins TRBV4-3 and TRBJ2-5; D perhaps matches TRBD2 (6 bases). The germline V gene encodes CDR1 LGHNA and CDR2 YSLEER. This CDR3 spans 14 amino acids. V shed 1 base and J shed 4 bases, with 10 bases lying between them. The CDR3 nucleotides read TGCGCCAGCAGCCAAGCTGCCGGGGGAGAGACCCAGTACTTC. This sequence encodes CASSQAAGGETQYF.

This chain links TRBV6-5 with TRBJ2-3; the match to TRBD2 covers 11 bases. Germline CDR1 and CDR2: MNHEY and SVGAGI. Germline trimming cut 7 bases from V and 4 bases from J; bases unmatched to any gene: 10. The CDR3 covers 16 residues. The CDR3 sequence is CASTPGTSGRADTQYF. The CDR3 DNA sequence: TGTGCCAGCACTCCCGGGACTAGCGGTCGAGCAGATACGCAGTATTTT.

The gene calls are TRBV27 and TRBJ2-4; maybe TRBD1 (5 bases). V was cut by 5 bases and J by 16 bases, with 24 bases left in between. Germline V lookup: CDR1 MNHEY, CDR2 SMNVEV (reference sequence). The CDR3 has 14 residues. CDR3 nucleotide sequence: TGTGCCAGCAGTCTAAGGGGCAGTGTTCGTCCCCTCTACTTC. The encoded protein is CASSLRGSVRPLYF.

This clonotype was detected only a few times. CDR3 region: CASSRHGAGQPQHF. The DNA of the CDR3 is TGCGCCAGCAGCCGACATGGGGCCGGTCAGCCCCAGCATTTT. The V and J genes are TRBV4-1 and TRBJ1-5; D is possibly TRBD1 (5 bases). CDR1 is MGHRA and CDR2 is YSYEKL in the germline V gene. The V end was cut by 4 bases, the J end by 6 bases, with 13 bases between. The CDR3 is 14 amino acids.

The CDR3 bases are TGCGCCAGCAGCCAAGACCGTTTGCTAGCGGGGGGAGACAATGAGCAGTTCTTC. It translates to CASSQDRLLAGGDNEQFF. The gene calls are TRBV4-1 and TRBJ2-1; TRBD2 agrees at 11 bases. This CDR3 is 18 amino acids long. Germline assignment: CDR1 MGHRA and CDR2 YSYEKL. Trimming removed 0 bases from V and 5 bases from J; junction bases left unmatched: 9.

This clonotype showed up just a few times. V gene TRBV12-3 or TRBV12-4 combines with J gene TRBJ2-2; no clear D gene. V lost 5 bases and J 1 base, leaving 8 bases between the germline ends. The CDR3 runs 14 residues. CDR3 sequence reads: CASSPDKNTGELFF. DNA of the CDR3: TGTGCCAGCAGTCCAGACAAGAACACCGGGGAGCTGTTTTTT.

This chain links TRBV20-1 with TRBJ1-5; D is undetermined. The V gene's germline CDR1 is DFQATT and CDR2 SNEGSKA (reference sequence). The length of the CDR3 is 13 residues. V shed 6 bases and J shed 3 bases, with 12 bases lying between them. The CDR3 DNA follows: TGCAGTGCCAGAACTGGGATCAATCAGCCCCAGCATTTT. It is translated as CSARTGINQPQHF.

The gene calls are TRBV20-1 and TRBJ2-7; a possible D gene is TRBD1 (6 bases). Trimming took 3 bases from V and 7 from J, leaving 19 bases between them. Germline assignment: CDR1 DFQATT and CDR2 SNEGSKA (reference sequence). CDR3 length: 14 amino acids. The CDR3 nucleotides read TGCAGTGCTAGGTCCGGGACACTTCGTGAGGAGCAGTACTTC. The encoded protein is CSARSGTLREEQYF.

This clonotype has a count of ten or more. This sequence joins TRBV12-3 or TRBV12-4 and TRBJ2-3; no reliable D call. Trimming cost V 6 bases and J 8 bases, with 15 bases left between them. CDR3 length equals 13 residues. The CDR3 is CASRSPGFGTQYF. The CDR3 DNA reads as TGTGCCAGCAGAAGTCCGGGCTTCGGTACGCAGTATTTT.

This clonotype was observed a handful of times. The rearrangement links TRBV28 to TRBJ2-7; a possible D gene is TRBD1 (6 bases). V lost 1 base and J lost 1, with 8 bases in between. The CDR3 runs 14 residues. Germline CDR1 and CDR2: MDHEN and SYDVKM. DNA of the CDR3: TGTGCCAGCAGTTTATCGCAGGGGTCCTACGAGCAGTACTTC. It encodes CASSLSQGSYEQYF.